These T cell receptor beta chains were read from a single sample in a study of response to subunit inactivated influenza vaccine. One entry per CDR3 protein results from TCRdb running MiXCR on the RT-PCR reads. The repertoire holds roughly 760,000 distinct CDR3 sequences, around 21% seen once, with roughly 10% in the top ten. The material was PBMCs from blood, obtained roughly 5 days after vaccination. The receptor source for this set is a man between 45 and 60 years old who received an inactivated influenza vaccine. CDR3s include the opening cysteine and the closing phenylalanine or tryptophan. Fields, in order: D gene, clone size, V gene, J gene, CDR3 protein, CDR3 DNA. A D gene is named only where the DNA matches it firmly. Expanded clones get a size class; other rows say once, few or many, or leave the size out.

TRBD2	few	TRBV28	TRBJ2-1	CASRPGTSEVNEQFF	TGTGCCAGCAGGCCCGGGACTAGCGAGGTCAATGAGCAGTTCTTC
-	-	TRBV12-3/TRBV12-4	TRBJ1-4	CASSIQGRNEKLFF	TGTGCCAGCAGCATACAGGGACGAAATGAAAAACTGTTTTTT
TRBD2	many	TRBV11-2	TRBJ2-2	CASSLERGGYGWTGELFF	TGTGCCAGCAGCTTAGAGCGGGGGGGCTATGGTTGGACCGGGGAGCTGTTTTTT
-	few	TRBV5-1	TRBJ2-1	CASREYNEQFF	TGCGCCAGCAGAGAGTACAATGAGCAGTTCTTC
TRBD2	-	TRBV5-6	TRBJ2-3	CASSLGAGVDTQYF	TGTGCCAGCAGCTTAGGGGCGGGGGTTGATACGCAGTATTTT
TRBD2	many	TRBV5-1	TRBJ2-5	CASTMGGIQETQYF	TGCGCCAGCACCATGGGAGGGATCCAAGAGACCCAGTACTTC
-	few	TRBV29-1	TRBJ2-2	CSVGTGRVAGELFF	TGCAGCGTTGGGACAGGGAGGGTCGCCGGGGAGCTGTTTTTT
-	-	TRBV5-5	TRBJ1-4	CASSPDVKGEKLFF	TGTGCCAGCAGCCCGGACGTAAAGGGGGAAAAACTGTTTTTT
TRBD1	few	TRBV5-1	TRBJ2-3	CASSLGQGEDTQYF	TGCGCCAGCAGCTTGGGACAGGGTGAGGATACGCAGTATTTT
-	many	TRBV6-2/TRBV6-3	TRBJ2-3	CASSYATDTQYF	TGTGCCAGCAGTTACGCCACAGATACGCAGTATTTT
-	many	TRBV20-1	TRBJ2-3	CSARLTVDTQYF	TGCAGTGCTAGATTAACGGTTGATACGCAGTATTTT
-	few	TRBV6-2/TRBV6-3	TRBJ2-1	CASSYSLWTSSYNEQFF	TGTGCCAGCAGTTACTCGTTGTGGACAAGCTCCTACAATGAGCAGTTCTTC
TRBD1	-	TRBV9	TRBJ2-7	CASSVDGQGLDEQYF	TGTGCCAGCAGCGTAGACGGACAGGGGTTGGACGAGCAGTACTTC
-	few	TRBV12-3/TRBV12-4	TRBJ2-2	CASSLFRASGELFF	TGTGCCAGCAGTTTATTCAGGGCTTCCGGGGAGCTGTTTTTT
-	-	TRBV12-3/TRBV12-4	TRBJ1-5	CASSLATGTYSNQPQHF	TGTGCCAGCAGTTTAGCGACCGGGACGTATAGCAATCAGCCCCAGCATTTT
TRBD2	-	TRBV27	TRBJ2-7	CASSLTGGAVYEQYF	TGTGCCAGCAGTTTGACGGGGGGGGCAGTCTACGAGCAGTACTTC
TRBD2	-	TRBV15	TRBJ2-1	CATSRDRREGREQFF	TGTGCCACCAGCAGAGATCGCCGGGAGGGCCGGGAGCAGTTCTTC
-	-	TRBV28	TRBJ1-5	CASSPHGGNQPQHF	TGTGCCAGCAGCCCACACGGGGGAAATCAGCCCCAGCATTTT
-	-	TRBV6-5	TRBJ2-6	CASSYSTGAGANVLTF	TGTGCCAGCAGTTACTCGACTGGGGCTGGGGCCAACGTCCTGACTTTC
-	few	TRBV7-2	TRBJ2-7	CASSRGAEYYEQYF	TGTGCCAGCAGCCGTGGGGCGGAATACTACGAGCAGTACTTC
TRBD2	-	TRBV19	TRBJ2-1	CASCPLAGSSYNEQFF	TGTGCCAGTTGTCCCCTAGCGGGAAGCTCCTACAATGAGCAGTTCTTC
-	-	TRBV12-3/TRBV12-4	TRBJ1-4	CASSLTRGEKLFF	TGTGCCAGCAGTTTGACCAGGGGAGAAAAACTGTTTTTT
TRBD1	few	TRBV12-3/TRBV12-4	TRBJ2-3	CASTWVAGGGSGYYF	TGTGCCAGCACCTGGGTGGCAGGGGGCGGATCTGGGTATTATTTT
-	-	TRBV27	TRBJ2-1	CASSPAGQPYNEQFF	TGTGCCAGCAGTCCGGCGGGACAGCCCTACAATGAGCAGTTCTTC
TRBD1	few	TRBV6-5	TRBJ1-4	CASSSGQGHEKLFF	TGTGCCAGCAGTTCGGGACAGGGCCATGAAAAACTGTTTTTT
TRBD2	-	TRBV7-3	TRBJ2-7	CASSLTGGEGYEQYF	TGTGCCAGCAGCCTCACCGGGGGGGAAGGCTACGAGCAGTACTTC
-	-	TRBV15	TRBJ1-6	CATSRDRLENLHF	TGTGCCACCAGCAGAGATCGACTAGAGAACCTCCACTTT
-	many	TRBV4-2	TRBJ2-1	CASSQDRQYNEQFF	TGTGCCAGCAGCCAAGATAGGCAGTACAATGAGCAGTTCTTC
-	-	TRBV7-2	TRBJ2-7	CASSLSGWPYEQYF	TGTGCCAGCAGCTTATCAGGCTGGCCCTACGAGCAGTACTTC
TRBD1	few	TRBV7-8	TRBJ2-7	CASSLTGQGNEQYF	TGTGCCAGCAGCTTAACAGGACAGGGGAACGAGCAGTACTTC
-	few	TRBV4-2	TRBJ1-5	CASAPTVGDSNQPQHF	TGTGCCAGCGCCCCGACAGTCGGGGATAGCAATCAGCCCCAGCATTTT
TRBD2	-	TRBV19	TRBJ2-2	CVSSTSAPSPGELFF	TGTGTCAGTTCTACTAGCGCGCCTTCGCCCGGGGAGCTGTTTTTT
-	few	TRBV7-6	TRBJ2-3	CASSTQGVITDTQYF	TGTGCCAGCAGCACACAAGGGGTTATTACAGATACGCAGTATTTT
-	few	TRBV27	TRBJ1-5	CASSEYSPSNQPQHF	TGTGCCAGCAGTGAGTACAGTCCTAGCAATCAGCCCCAGCATTTT
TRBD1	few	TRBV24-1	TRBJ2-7	CATSASGQGALSYEQYF	TGTGCCACCAGTGCCTCCGGACAGGGGGCCTTATCCTACGAGCAGTACTTC
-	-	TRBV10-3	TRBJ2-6	CAAGDIRLSGANVLTF	TGTGCCGCCGGTGACATCAGGCTGTCTGGGGCCAACGTCCTGACTTTC
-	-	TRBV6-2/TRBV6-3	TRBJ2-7	CASSYSRGSEQYF	TGTGCCAGCAGTTACTCGAGAGGGTCCGAGCAGTACTTC